This passage covers 4 T cell receptor beta chains from one sample sequenced in a study of OX40 agonist ivuxolimab in advanced cancers. Some clones are missing from TCRdb's copy, which holds only in-frame ones; the method was immunoSEQ multiplex PCR. The table shows 60,000 to 80,000 clones, with 60% to 85% occurring only once. The source was CD4+ or CD8+ T cells sorted from blood, collected in a trial of the OX40 agonist ivuxolimab. These receptors originate from an adult with an advanced solid tumor such as melanoma, head and neck, liver or kidney cancer.

This clone was seen more than once but under ten times. The chain has TRBV27 and TRBJ2-1; unclear D gene. Germline V gene lookup returns CDR1 MNHEY and CDR2 SMNVEV (reference sequence). V was clipped by 2 bases and J by 5 bases, with 10 bases between them. The CDR3 spans 14 residues. CDR3 sequence reads: CASSLEFTNNEQFF. In nucleotides, the CDR3 is TGTGCCAGCAGTTTAGAGTTTACAAACAATGAGCAGTTCTTC.

This clone was seen only a few times. The V call is TRBV7-7, the J call TRBJ2-1; TRBD2 matches 7 bases. The CDR3 has 16 amino acids. The V and J ends lost 5 bases and 5 bases, in that order; junction bases with no gene match: 12. CDR1 is SSHAT, CDR2 FNYEAQ, per germline (reference sequence). The CDR3 reads CASSRYQREADNEQFF. For the CDR3, the DNA is TGTGCCAGCAGCCGATATCAGCGGGAAGCGGACAATGAGCAGTTCTTC.

This clone was recorded a few times. V is TRBV5-4 and J is TRBJ2-7; 9 nucleotides match TRBD2. CDR1 and CDR2 from the germline V gene are SGHNT and YYREEE (reference sequence). CDR3 length: 14 amino acids. The V gene end was trimmed by 7 bases and the J gene end by 5 bases; junction bases not matched to a gene: 10. The CDR3, as DNA: TGTGCCAGCTGCCCGGCGGGGGGGAATGACGAGCAGTACTTC. It yields the protein CASCPAGGNDEQYF.

The genes are TRBV9 and TRBJ2-7; unclear D gene. The V end lost 0 bases, the J end lost 4 bases, and 14 bases lay between the germline ends. The CDR3 has 15 amino acids. Germline CDR1 and CDR2: SGDLS and YYNGEE. The CDR3 region is CASSVDRGWAYEQYF. The CDR3 DNA is TGTGCCAGCAGCGTAGACCGCGGCTGGGCTTACGAGCAGTACTTC.